This T cell receptor (beta chain) was sequenced for a study of blood T cell repertoires in COVID-19. On the study more broadly: PBMCs, B-cell-depleted T cells, or T cells provided the cDNA or gDNA that made up the material.

TCRdb's copy holds only in-frame clones and misses some; the assay was immunoSEQ multiplex PCR. Of approximately 160,000 clones in the sample, about four fifths are singletons; the top ten hold approximately 9.9%. Between the trimmed V and J ends, which lost 3 bases and 8 bases, there was a span of 13 bases. This CDR3 has 13 amino acids. Germline CDR1 LGHDT, CDR2 YNNKEL (reference sequence). The chain has TRBV3-1 (or the pseudogene TRBV3-2) and TRBJ1-2; D is unclear. The sequence came from a man between 60 and 75 years old with active or convalescent COVID-19. Sequences were obtained from peripheral blood. The CDR3 protein is CASSQALADGYTF. Written as DNA, the CDR3 is TGTGCCAGCAGCCAGGCATTAGCCGACGGCTACACCTTC.